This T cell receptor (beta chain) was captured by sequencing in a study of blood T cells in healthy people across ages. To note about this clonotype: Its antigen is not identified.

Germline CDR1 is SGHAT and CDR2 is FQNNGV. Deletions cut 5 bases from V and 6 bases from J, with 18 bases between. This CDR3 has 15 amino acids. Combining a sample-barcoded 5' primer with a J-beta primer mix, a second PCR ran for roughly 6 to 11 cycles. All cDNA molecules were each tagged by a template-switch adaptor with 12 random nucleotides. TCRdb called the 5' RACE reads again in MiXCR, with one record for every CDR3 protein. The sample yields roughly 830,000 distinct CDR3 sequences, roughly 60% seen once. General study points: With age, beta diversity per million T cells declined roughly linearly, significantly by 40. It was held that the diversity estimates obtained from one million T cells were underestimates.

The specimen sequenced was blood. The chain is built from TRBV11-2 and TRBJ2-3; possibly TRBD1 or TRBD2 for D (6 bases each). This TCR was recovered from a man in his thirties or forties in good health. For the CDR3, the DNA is TGTGCCAGCAGCCCAGGACCGGGGGCAGCCGATACGCAGTATTTT. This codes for CASSPGPGAADTQYF.